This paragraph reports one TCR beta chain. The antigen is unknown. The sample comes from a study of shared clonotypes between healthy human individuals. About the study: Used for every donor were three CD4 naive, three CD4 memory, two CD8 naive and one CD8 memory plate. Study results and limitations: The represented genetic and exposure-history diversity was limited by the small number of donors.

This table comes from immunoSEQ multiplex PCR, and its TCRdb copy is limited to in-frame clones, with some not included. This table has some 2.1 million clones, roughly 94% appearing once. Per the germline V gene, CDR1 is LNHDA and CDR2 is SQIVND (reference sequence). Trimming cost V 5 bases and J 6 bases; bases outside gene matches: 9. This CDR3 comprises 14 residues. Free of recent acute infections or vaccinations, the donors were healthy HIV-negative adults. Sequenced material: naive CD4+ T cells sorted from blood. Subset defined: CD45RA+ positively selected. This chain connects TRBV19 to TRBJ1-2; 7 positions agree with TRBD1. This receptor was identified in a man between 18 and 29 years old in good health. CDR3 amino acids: CASSSRQGVNGYTF. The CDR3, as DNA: TGTGCCAGTAGTTCCCGACAGGGTGTAAATGGCTACACCTTC.